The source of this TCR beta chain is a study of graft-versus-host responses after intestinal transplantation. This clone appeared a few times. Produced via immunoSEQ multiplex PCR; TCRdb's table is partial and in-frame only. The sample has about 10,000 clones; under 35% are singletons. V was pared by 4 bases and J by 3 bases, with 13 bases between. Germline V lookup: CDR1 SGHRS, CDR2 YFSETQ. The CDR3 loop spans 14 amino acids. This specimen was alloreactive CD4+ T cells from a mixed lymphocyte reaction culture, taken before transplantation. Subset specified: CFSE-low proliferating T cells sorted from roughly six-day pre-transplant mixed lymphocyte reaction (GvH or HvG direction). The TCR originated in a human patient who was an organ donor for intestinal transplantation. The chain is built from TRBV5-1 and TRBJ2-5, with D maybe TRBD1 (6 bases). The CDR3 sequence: CASSATGYEETQYF. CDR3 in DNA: TGCGCCAGCAGCGCCACAGGGTATGAAGAGACCCAGTACTTC.